The T cell receptor (beta chain) under discussion was sequenced for a study of beta chain features in type 1 diabetes. Study-wide background: Healthy donors and patients showed comparable age, gender and cell yields.

Findings of the study overall: Sequencing of cDNA might inflate the share of cells that strongly express TCR. VDJ junctions from type 1 diabetes patients carried fewer insertions and larger deletions.

Sorting that relied on CD45RO/CCR7/CD25/CD127/CD95/CD27 yielded CD4+ naive, central memory, regulatory and stem cell-like memory cells. For this clone: Its antigen is not known.

In germline, CDR1 is MGHDK, CDR2 SYGVNS. V dropped 3 bases and J dropped 4 bases, with 16 bases sitting between them. The CDR3 runs to 15 residues. Investigators reverse transcribed all isolated RNA, so they sequenced expressed TCRB transcripts. The method was immunoSEQ multiplex PCR; TCRdb's version includes in-frame clones alone and lacks a portion of them. Among hundreds of thousands of clones listed, around a sixth were seen once. This receptor was taken from a young man in good health. V is TRBV25-1 and J is TRBJ2-7, with D tentatively TRBD1 or TRBD2 (5 bases each). Sequenced input: naive CD4+ T cells from blood. This CDR3 reads CASSDFGASYYEQYF. As DNA, the CDR3 is TGTGCCAGCAGTGATTTCGGGGCATCCTATTACGAGCAGTACTTC.